This T cell receptor beta chain was sequenced during a study of blood T cell repertoires in COVID-19 (dated by TCRdb to about 2020). Context from the whole study: Samples covering the acute and convalescent phases of COVID-19 were provided by collaborators in the United States, Italy and Spain. A de-identified subject ID, COVID-19 status, age in years and sex were almost always included in the sample metadata. Samples came from the ongoing ImmuneRACE study (first 160 participants) plus 1,254 subjects from 6 global collaborators. The dataset comprised deeply sampled blood TCRbeta repertoires from subjects exposed to, actively infected with, or recovered from COVID-19. The repertoires were released in a freely available public database intended as a resource for research on the immune response to SARS-CoV-2. Where HLA class I and class II types were available, the types were taken from metadata supplied by the sample provider, not from assay-based typing. The prospective study material was composed of cDNA or gDNA derived from T cells, B-cell-depleted T cells, or PBMCs.

The immunoSEQ Assay, a bias-controlled multiplex PCR, was used to amplify TCRbeta CDR3 regions from genomic DNA. On the study's bioinformatics: The number of nucleated cells in each sample was estimated by amplification of reference gene primers within the assay. To quantify the absolute abundance of each unique TCRbeta CDR3 rearrangement, sequence reads were collapsed and filtered. For each sample, productive Simpson clonality was calculated as the square root of Simpson's diversity index across productive rearrangements. The table was pulled from immuneACCESS by TCRdb, which kept in-frame rearrangements only. Such tables lose some clones; where checked, under half of the loss comes from unresolved V genes, and the rest has no known cause. V and J calls and clone size follow that table, whereas D and trimming were derived from the DNA. Here the sample has approximately 130,000 clones; about 86% occur a single time. 5.5% to 6.5% of the sample rests with the top ten.

Each collaborating institution followed its own protocols to collect whole blood in K2EDTA tubes. Collaborator samples were shipped for TCRbeta analysis as frozen whole blood, isolated PBMCs, or DNA extracted from either sample type. Points the paper makes about the study in general: The amount of clinical and demographic metadata varied by source and participant and was provided uncurated.

Notes on this clone: What this receptor recognizes is not known. Base qualities were left out, and no much larger clone turns up one base away.

This receptor was identified in a man at least 80 years old with active or convalescent COVID-19. The sequenced material came from peripheral blood.

CDR3 reads: CSYFGTQETQYF. The DNA reads as follows: TGCAGCTACTTTGGTACCCAAGAGACCCAGTACTTC. The V and J genes are TRBV29-1 and TRBJ2-5; no confident D gene assignment can be made. There are 12 amino acids in the CDR3, from cysteine to phenylalanine inclusive. Kept here is only the CDR3 DNA, which spans 36 bases and is read in frame from base 1. The germline V gene specifies SQVTM as CDR1 and ANQGSEA as CDR2. Deletion took 8 bases off V and 1 base off J, with a span of 11 bases between the germline ends.